This T cell receptor (beta chain) derives from a study of graft-versus-host responses after intestinal transplantation. For the study at large: Transplants were multivisceral, liver-intestinal, or isolated intestinal.

In regard to this clone: Its antigen remains unknown.

TCRdb's table, derived via immunoSEQ multiplex PCR, lists solely in-frame clones and lacks some. The sample holds about 85,000 clones; less than 95% are singletons and the top ten take 6% to 9%. The V gene's germline CDR1 is LNHDA and CDR2 SQIVND (reference sequence). This CDR3 spans 14 amino acids. Trimming at V came to 6 bases and at J to 3 bases, leaving 4 bases not matched to a gene. Whole-study results and caveats: GvH clones turned up in recipient marrow; some had shown up first in ileum or blood. The presence of high graft-versus-host to host-versus-graft clonal ratios in allografts characterized patients with graft-donor T cell macrochimerism.

The rearrangement uses TRBV19 and TRBJ2-7; TRBD2 matches at 11 bases. The material was unstimulated CD8+ T cells sorted from spleen or lymph node cells, obtained before transplant. The origin of this receptor is a human donor who was the organ donor for an intestinal transplant. The CDR3 DNA is TGTGCCAGTAGCGCCACTAGCGGGGGCTACGAGCAGTACTTC. Translating it yields CASSATSGGYEQYF.